Each of the 12 T cell receptor beta chains below was sequenced from the same sample in a study of tumor and adjacent non-tumor tissue in lung cancer. This sample's RNA came from whole unsorted tissue. This non-tumor lung sample came from over 3 cm beyond the tumor edge. Three rounds of nested PCR, following a modified ARM-PCR protocol, produced the TCRbeta library. TCRdb itself ran the multiplex PCR reads through MiXCR, one entry per CDR3 protein. The repertoire holds 100,000 or so distinct CDR3 sequences, less than 85% seen once, with approximately 28% in the top ten. Material: distant non-tumor lung tissue. The receptor set was obtained from a man between 60 and 75 years old with small cell lung cancer.

A note on this clonotype: The junction differs from germline at one of its ends, possibly a read error. The genes are TRBV5-6 and TRBJ1-5; TRBD1 might be the D (5 bases). The CDR3 consists of 15 residues. CDR1 is SGHDT, CDR2 YYEEEE, per germline. The CDR3 protein is CASSSTWGGHQLQHF. The CDR3 coding sequence is TGTGCCAGCAGCTCCACATGGGGCGGTCATCAGCTCCAGCATTTT.

About this clonotype itself: A much larger clone lies one base from this, so it may be a read error. The V and J genes are TRBV5-1 and TRBJ1-1, with a weak D call TRBD1 (5 bases). Trimming pared 4 bases from V and 6 bases from J, leaving 13 bases between. Germline V gene lookup returns CDR1 SGHRS and CDR2 YFSETQ. CDR3 length: 13 amino acids. The DNA for the CDR3 is TGCGCCAGCAGCGATTTCACAGGCGCTGAAGCTTTCTTT. Translating it yields CASSDFTGAEAFF.

CDR3 in amino acids: CASSEGGSPNEGYV. DNA of the CDR3: TGCGCCAGTAGTGAAGGAGGGAGCCCTAACGAGGGATACGTC. This chain links TRBV10-1 with TRBJ2-7, with D perhaps TRBD2 (6 bases). In germline, CDR1 is WNHNN, CDR2 SYGVQD (reference sequence). The CDR3 is made up of 14 amino acids.

Regarding this clonotype: This CDR3 is missing its conserved last phenylalanine or tryptophan, likely due to a read error. The chain links TRBV4-2 to TRBJ2-2, with D perhaps given as TRBD1 or TRBD2 (5 bases each). Germline V CDR1 and CDR2: LGHNA, YNFKEQ. This CDR3 has 16 amino acids. This CDR3 reads CASNQDLRANTGDLFL. The CDR3 bases are TGTGCCAGCAACCAAGATCTGAGGGCCAATACCGGGGACCTGTTTTTA.

A word on this clonotype: A much bigger clone sits one base away, suggesting this may be a read error. The CDR3 reads CASSPGQASGNTKYF. The CDR3 coding sequence is TGTGCCAGCAGCCCCGGACAGGCATCTGGAAACACCAAATATTTT. The chain is built from TRBV7-9 and TRBJ1-3; TRBD1 agrees at 7 bases. CDR1 is SEHNR and CDR2 is FQNEAQ in the germline V gene (reference sequence). The CDR3 has 15 amino acids.

To note about this clonotype: A much bigger clone sits one base away, suggesting this may be a read error. The V call is TRBV5-1, the J call TRBJ2-2; TRBD2 agrees at 7 bases. The length of the CDR3 is 15 residues. Germline V gene sequence: CDR1 SGHRS, CDR2 YFSETQ. The CDR3, as DNA: TGCGCCAGCAGATGGAGCGGGGCGAACACCGGGAAGCTGTTTTTT. Translated, it gives CASRWSGANTGKLFF.

The chain uses TRBV11-1 and TRBJ2-7; a weak D match, TRBD2 (5 bases). Germline CDR1 reads SGHAT; CDR2 reads FQDESV (reference sequence). The CDR3 sequence is 13 residues long. CDR3 loop: CASTLARQYEQYV. CDR3 DNA sequence: TGTGCCAGCACCTTAGCGCGGCAGTACGAGCAGTACGTC.

Concerning this clonotype itself: At one boundary the junction diverges from the germline segment, which might be a read error. This sequence joins TRBV4-1 and TRBJ1-2; D not resolved. The CDR3 runs to 17 residues. Germline CDR1 is MGHRA and CDR2 is YSYEKL. CDR3 in DNA: TGCGCCAGTAGCCAAGAATACGGCAGGCCAACTAACTATGTCTACACCTTC. It is translated as CASSQEYGRPTNYVYTF.

This clonotype was counted only a few times. This CDR3 fails to terminate in the conserved phenylalanine or tryptophan, so it likely reflects a read error. In DNA form, the CDR3 reads TGTGCCAGCAGTGTCTTTCCCGGGAGCTCTTACGAGCAGTACTTA. This translates into CASSVFPGSSYEQYL. This sequence joins TRBV6-5 and TRBJ2-7; D is possibly TRBD2 (6 bases). The V end was cut by 5 bases, the J end by 4 bases, with 18 bases between. The CDR3 loop spans 15 amino acids. Looked up from germline, CDR1 is MNHEY and CDR2 is SVGAGI.

V gene TRBV6-5 combines with J gene TRBJ1-4; D call uncertain. The ends were cut back, 10 bases at V and 0 bases at J, with 15 bases in the middle. Germline loops: CDR1 MNHEY, CDR2 SVGAGI. The CDR3 runs 15 residues. CDR3 sequence reads: CATTKYSATNEKLFF. CDR3 in DNA: TGTGCCACCACCAAGTATTCAGCAACTAATGAAAAACTGTTTTTT.

Turning to this clonotype: A junction boundary mismatches the germline segment, possibly from a read error. The J gene is TRBJ2-7, the V gene TRBV4-2; D remains unclear. The CDR3 spans 17 residues. CDR1 is LGHNA, CDR2 YNFKEQ, per germline. The CDR3 region has the DNA TGTGCCAGCAGCCACGAGTCCCCATATTCCAGCTCCTACAAGCAGTACTTC. Translation gives CASSHESPYSSSYKQYF.

A word on this clonotype: An end of the junction does not agree with germline; a read error may underlie this. The rearrangement uses TRBV11-2 and TRBJ2-3, with a tentative D call TRBD1 (6 bases). Germline lookup yields CDR1 SGHAT and CDR2 FQNNGV. This CDR3 spans 14 amino acids. The chain's CDR3 is CANSLVLGADTQYF. In DNA, the CDR3 is TGTGCCAACAGCTTAGTTCTGGGGGCAGATACGCAATATTTT.